Listed below are T cell receptor beta chains from one sample, sequenced in a study of early T cells in non-severe SARS-CoV-2 infection. TCRdb fed the 5' RACE reads into MiXCR, producing one record per CDR3 protein. This table holds approximately 65,000 distinct CDR3 sequences, about 11% found once. The sequencing input was whole blood. The receptors here all came from an adult who was a healthcare worker with PCR-confirmed SARS-CoV-2 infection or an uninfected control (not recorded which). CDR3s include the opening cysteine and the closing phenylalanine or tryptophan. D genes are given only for firm matches. Size values are once, few and many counts, or a class for expanded clones, and some rows have none.

v_call,clone_size,j_call,d_call,cdr3_nt,cdr3_aa
TRBV27,many,TRBJ2-2,-,TGTGCCAGCAGTTTATCTTACCCCACCGGGGAGCTGTTTTTT,CASSLSYPTGELFF
TRBV9,few,TRBJ2-1,-,TGTGCCAGCAGCGTAGCGGCGGGATATGAGGGTGAGCAGTTCTTC,CASSVAAGYEGEQFF
TRBV2,few,TRBJ2-5,-,TGTGCCAGCAGTGAACGGGGACTGGGGAAAGAGACCCAGTACTTC,CASSERGLGKETQYF
TRBV27,-,TRBJ2-7,-,TGTGCCAGCAGTCAACACCCGGACAGCTTATTGTACGAGCAGTACTTC,CASSQHPDSLLYEQYF
TRBV2,few,TRBJ2-1,TRBD1,TGTGCCAGCAGTGCCGGGACAGAGGACTACAATGAGCAGTTCTTC,CASSAGTEDYNEQFF
TRBV9,few,TRBJ2-2,-,TGTGCCAGCAGCGCGGTTGGGGTGGGCACCGGGGAGCTGTTTTTT,CASSAVGVGTGELFF
TRBV18,few,TRBJ1-5,TRBD1,TGTGCCAGCTCGTACAGGGGAGGGAATCAGCCCCAGCATTTT,CASSYRGGNQPQHF
TRBV9,few,TRBJ2-7,-,TGTGCCAGCAGCGTAGGGGGAGCACAACACGAGCAGTACTTC,CASSVGGAQHEQYF
TRBV28,-,TRBJ2-1,TRBD2,TGTGCCAGCAGTCCTGGGACTACAGCACGAAATGAGCAGTTCTTC,CASSPGTTARNEQFF
TRBV24-1,few,TRBJ2-1,TRBD2,TGTGCCACCTGGCAGACTAGCGGCGCCCATGAGCAGTTCTTC,CATWQTSGAHEQFF
TRBV12-3/TRBV12-4,many,TRBJ2-1,-,TGTGCCAGCAGTCCTTCAGGGACTGAGCAGTTCTTC,CASSPSGTEQFF
TRBV20-1,few,TRBJ2-1,-,TGCAGTGCTAGGTTTCAAGGGTCCTACAATGAGCAGTTCTTC,CSARFQGSYNEQFF
TRBV9,few,TRBJ1-6,-,TGTGCCAGCAGCGTAGATGGGGATTCACCCCTCCACTTT,CASSVDGDSPLHF
TRBV4-1,-,TRBJ1-2,-,TGCGCCAGCAGCCAAGATCCCATTCAGGGCTATGGCTACACCTTC,CASSQDPIQGYGYTF
TRBV6-1,few,TRBJ2-1,TRBD2,TGTGCCAGCAGCGGTAGGCCGCACGGGACTAGTTTACACTACAATGAGCAGTTCTTC,CASSGRPHGTSLHYNEQFF
TRBV2,many,TRBJ1-6,-,TGTGCCAGCACTATAGTTTTGACAGATTCTAATTCACCCCTCCACTTT,CASTIVLTDSNSPLHF
TRBV28,few,TRBJ1-2,-,TGTGCCAGCAGCCCCGGACGGATTTATGGCTACACCTTC,CASSPGRIYGYTF
TRBV27,-,TRBJ2-7,-,TGTGCCAGCAGTCCCCGGGGCTCGGGAGATTACGAGCAGTACTTC,CASSPRGSGDYEQYF
TRBV24-1,-,TRBJ2-6,-,TGTGCCACCAGTGATTTCTCTGGGGCCAACGTCCTGACTTTC,CATSDFSGANVLTF
TRBV7-9,-,TRBJ1-1,-,TGTGCCAGCAGCCCCCGGACAAGGGGAGAAGCTTTCTTT,CASSPRTRGEAFF
TRBV27,many,TRBJ1-2,TRBD1,TGTGCCAGCACGACCGGGACAGGGCATGGCTACACCTTC,CASTTGTGHGYTF
TRBV7-2,few,TRBJ2-5,-,TGTGCCAGCAGCCGCGTGGTGCAAGAGACCCAGTACTTC,CASSRVVQETQYF
TRBV30,few,TRBJ2-4,-,TGTGCCTGGAGAAGACAGAGCAAAAACATTCAGTACTTC,CAWRRQSKNIQYF
TRBV24-1,few,TRBJ2-3,TRBD2,TGTGCCACCAGTGCCTCCCTAGCGGGGGGGAGAGATACGCAGTATTTT,CATSASLAGGRDTQYF
TRBV15,few,TRBJ2-5,TRBD1,TGTGCCACCAGACAGGGGAGTAGCTGGGAGACCCAGTACTTC,CATRQGSSWETQYF
TRBV28,-,TRBJ2-7,-,TGTGCCAGCAGTTTAATCGCGGTTACCGGCGAGCAGTACTTC,CASSLIAVTGEQYF
TRBV28,few,TRBJ2-3,-,TGTGCCAGCAGTTCCCCAGATGGGCGGAACACAGATACGCAGTATTTT,CASSSPDGRNTDTQYF
TRBV4-3,few,TRBJ2-6,TRBD2,TGCGCCAGCAGCCAAGCCTCAAGCGGGGTCTCTGGGGCCAACGTCCTGACTTTC,CASSQASSGVSGANVLTF
TRBV6-4,few,TRBJ2-2,TRBD2,TGTGCCAGCAGCAGTAGCGGGACCGGGGAGCTGTTTTTT,CASSSSGTGELFF
TRBV6-2/TRBV6-3,-,TRBJ2-1,TRBD2,TGTGCCAGCAGTTCTAGCGGGAGTATTTATGAGCAGTTCTTC,CASSSSGSIYEQFF
TRBV24-1,-,TRBJ2-2,TRBD2,TGTGCCACCAGTGATTCCTTAGCGGGAGGTTACACCGGGGAGCTGTTTTTT,CATSDSLAGGYTGELFF
TRBV5-1,many,TRBJ2-7,-,TGCGCCAGCAGCTTTCAGGGCTACGAGCAGTACTTC,CASSFQGYEQYF
TRBV3-1,few,TRBJ1-5,TRBD1,TGTGCCAGCAGCCAATCTGACAGGGGAGGCAATCAGCCCCAGCATTTT,CASSQSDRGGNQPQHF
TRBV6-6,-,TRBJ2-3,TRBD2,TGTGCCAGCAGTTACACCGGGAGGCCCACAGATACGCAGTATTTT,CASSYTGRPTDTQYF
TRBV7-8,few,TRBJ2-1,TRBD2,TGTGCCAGCAGCTTGGGACTAGCGGGAGTACATGAGCAGTTCTTC,CASSLGLAGVHEQFF
TRBV7-9,many,TRBJ2-1,-,TGTGCCAGCAGCCCCCGGACTACTGTCCTCTATGAGCAGTTCTTC,CASSPRTTVLYEQFF
TRBV3-1,few,TRBJ1-1,-,TGTGCCAGCAGCCAACCTCCCGGGGAATCTGAAGCTTTCTTT,CASSQPPGESEAFF
TRBV7-9,-,TRBJ2-7,TRBD1,TGTGCCAGCAGCTCGGGACAGGGGGCGGGAAACGAGCAGTACTTC,CASSSGQGAGNEQYF
TRBV12-3/TRBV12-4,many,TRBJ2-1,-,TGTGCCAGCAGCTTATCCAATGAGCAGTTCTTC,CASSLSNEQFF
TRBV10-3,few,TRBJ2-7,TRBD2,TGTGCCATCAGTCCTGGACTAGCGGGAGGCTACGAGCAGTACTTC,CAISPGLAGGYEQYF
TRBV29-1,many,TRBJ2-7,TRBD1,TGCAGCACCAAGGACAGGATAACCTACGAGCAGTACTTC,CSTKDRITYEQYF
TRBV6-5,few,TRBJ1-6,TRBD1,TGTGCCAGCAGTCCGGGGACAGGCCATAATTCACCCCTCCACTTT,CASSPGTGHNSPLHF
TRBV20-1,-,TRBJ2-3,-,TGCAGTGCCGAACCCATGGGCACAGATACGCAGTATTTT,CSAEPMGTDTQYF
TRBV6-1,-,TRBJ2-5,TRBD2,TGTGCCAGCCGGACTAGCTGGGGAGAGACCCAGTACTTC,CASRTSWGETQYF
TRBV5-6,-,TRBJ2-7,TRBD2,TGTGCCAGCAGCCGAGCGGGAGAGGCCTACGAGCAGTACTTC,CASSRAGEAYEQYF
TRBV30,-,TRBJ2-7,TRBD1,TGTGCCTGGAGCACCGGACAGGGTGGGAGGGAGCAGTACTTC,CAWSTGQGGREQYF